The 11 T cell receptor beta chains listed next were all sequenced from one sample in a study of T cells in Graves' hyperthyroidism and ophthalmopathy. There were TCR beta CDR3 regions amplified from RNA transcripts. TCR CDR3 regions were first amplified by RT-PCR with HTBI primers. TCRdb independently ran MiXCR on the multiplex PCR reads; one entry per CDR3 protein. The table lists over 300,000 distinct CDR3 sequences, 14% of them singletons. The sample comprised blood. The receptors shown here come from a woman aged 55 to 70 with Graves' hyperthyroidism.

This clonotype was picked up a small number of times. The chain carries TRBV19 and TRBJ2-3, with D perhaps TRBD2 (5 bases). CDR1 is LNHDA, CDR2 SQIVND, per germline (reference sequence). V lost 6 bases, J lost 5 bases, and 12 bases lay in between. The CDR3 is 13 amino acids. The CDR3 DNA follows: TGTGCCAGTAGAACACGAAGCGGAGATACGCAGTATTTT. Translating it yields CASRTRSGDTQYF. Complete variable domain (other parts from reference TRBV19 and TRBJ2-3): DGGITQSPKYLFRKEGQNVTLSCEQNLNHDAMYWYRQDPGQGLRLIYYSQIVNDFQKGDIAEGYSVSREKKESFPLTVTSAQKNPTAFYLCASRTRSGDTQYFGPGTRLTVL.

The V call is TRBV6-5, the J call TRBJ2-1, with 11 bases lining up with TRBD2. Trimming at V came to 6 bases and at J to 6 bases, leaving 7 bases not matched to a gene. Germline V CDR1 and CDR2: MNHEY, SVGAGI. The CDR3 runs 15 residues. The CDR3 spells CASRLAGGPGNEQFF. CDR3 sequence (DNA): TGTGCCAGCAGGTTAGCGGGAGGGCCTGGCAATGAGCAGTTCTTC.

CDR3 in DNA: TGTGCCAGCAGCTCAGGTGGGACTAGGGCCTATGAGCAGTTCTTC. This encodes CASSSGGTRAYEQFF. The chain couples TRBV5-4 to TRBJ2-1, with 8 positions matching TRBD2. Germline V gives CDR1 SGHNT, CDR2 YYREEE (reference sequence). This CDR3 is built from 15 residues. The V gene end was trimmed by 3 bases and the J gene end by 8 bases; junction bases not matched to a gene: 10.

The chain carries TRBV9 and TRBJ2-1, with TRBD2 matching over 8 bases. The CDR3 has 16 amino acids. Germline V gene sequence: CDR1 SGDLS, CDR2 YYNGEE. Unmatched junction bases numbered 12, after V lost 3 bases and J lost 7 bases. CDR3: CASSARTSRILNEQFF. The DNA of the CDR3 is TGTGCCAGCAGCGCCAGGACTAGCCGAATACTAAATGAGCAGTTCTTC.

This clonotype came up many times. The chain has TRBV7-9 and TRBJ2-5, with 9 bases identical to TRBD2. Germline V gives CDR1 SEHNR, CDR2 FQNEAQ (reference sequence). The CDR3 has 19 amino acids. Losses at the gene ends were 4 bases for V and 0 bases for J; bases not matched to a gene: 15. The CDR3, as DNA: TGTGCCAGCAGCTCGCCCTTTCTAGCGGGAAAGAGGAACCAAGAGACCCAGTACTTC. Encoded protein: CASSSPFLAGKRNQETQYF.

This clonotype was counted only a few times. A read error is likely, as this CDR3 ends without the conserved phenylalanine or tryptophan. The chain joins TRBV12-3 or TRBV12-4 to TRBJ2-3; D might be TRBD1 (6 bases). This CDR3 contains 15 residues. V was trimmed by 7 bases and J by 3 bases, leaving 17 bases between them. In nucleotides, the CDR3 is TGTGCCAGCAAGCCAGGCGGCAGGGGAACAGATACGCAGTATCTT. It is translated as CASKPGGRGTDTQYL.

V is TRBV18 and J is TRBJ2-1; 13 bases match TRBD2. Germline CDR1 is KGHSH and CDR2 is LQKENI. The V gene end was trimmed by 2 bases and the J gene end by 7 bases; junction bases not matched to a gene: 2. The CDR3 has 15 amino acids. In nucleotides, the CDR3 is TGTGCCAGCTCACCATCGACTAGCGGGAGGAATGAGCAGTTCTTC. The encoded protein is CASSPSTSGRNEQFF.

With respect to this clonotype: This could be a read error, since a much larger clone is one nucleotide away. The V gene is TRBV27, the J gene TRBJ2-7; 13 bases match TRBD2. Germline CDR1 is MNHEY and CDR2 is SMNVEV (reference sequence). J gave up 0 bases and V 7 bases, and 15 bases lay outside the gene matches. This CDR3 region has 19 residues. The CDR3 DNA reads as TGTGCCAGCACCAGGATCCCCCCCGGACTAGCGGGAGACTCCTACGAGCAGTACTTC. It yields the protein CASTRIPPGLAGDSYEQYF.

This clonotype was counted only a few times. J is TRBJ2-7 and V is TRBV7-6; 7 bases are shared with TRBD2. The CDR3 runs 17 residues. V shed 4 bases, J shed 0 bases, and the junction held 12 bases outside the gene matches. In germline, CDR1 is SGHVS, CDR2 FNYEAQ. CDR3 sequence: CASSWEGLGSLSYEQYF. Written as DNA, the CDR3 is TGTGCCAGCAGCTGGGAGGGGTTAGGCAGCCTCTCCTACGAGCAGTACTTC.

CDR3 residues: CASSVAWGDEQFF. The DNA for the CDR3 is TGTGCCAGCAGCGTAGCTTGGGGAGATGAGCAGTTCTTC. V gene TRBV9 combines with J gene TRBJ2-1, with D possibly being TRBD2 (5 bases). The CDR3 is 13 residues long. Trimming took off 0 bases at V and 8 bases at J, with 9 bases between the two ends. Per the germline V gene, CDR1 is SGDLS and CDR2 is YYNGEE.

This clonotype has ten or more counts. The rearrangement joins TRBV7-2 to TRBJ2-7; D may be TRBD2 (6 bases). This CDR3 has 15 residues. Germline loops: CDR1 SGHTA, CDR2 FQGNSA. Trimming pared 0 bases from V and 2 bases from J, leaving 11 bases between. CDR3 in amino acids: CASSLAAGVPYEQYF. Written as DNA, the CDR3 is TGTGCCAGCAGCTTAGCAGCGGGTGTTCCCTACGAGCAGTACTTC. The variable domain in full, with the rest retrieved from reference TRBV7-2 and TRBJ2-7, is GAGVSQSPSNKVTEKGKDVELRCDPISGHTALYWYRQSLGQGLEFLIYFQGNSAPDKSGLPSDRFSAERTGGSVSTLTIQRTQQEDSAVYLCASSLAAGVPYEQYFGPGTRLTVT.